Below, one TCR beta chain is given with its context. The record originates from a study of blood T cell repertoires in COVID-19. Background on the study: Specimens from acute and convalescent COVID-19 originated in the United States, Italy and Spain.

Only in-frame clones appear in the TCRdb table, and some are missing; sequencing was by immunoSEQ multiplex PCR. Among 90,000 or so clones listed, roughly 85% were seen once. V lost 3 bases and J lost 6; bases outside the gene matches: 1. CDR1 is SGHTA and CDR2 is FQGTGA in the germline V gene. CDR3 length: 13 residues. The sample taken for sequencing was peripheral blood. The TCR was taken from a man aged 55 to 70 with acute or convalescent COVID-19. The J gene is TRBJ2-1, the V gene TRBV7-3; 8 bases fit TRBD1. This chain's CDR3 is CASSLTGVNEQFF. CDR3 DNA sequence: TGTGCCAGCAGCTTGACAGGGGTCAATGAGCAGTTCTTC.